This entry lists 23 T cell receptor beta chains sequenced from one sample in a study of shared clonotypes between healthy human individuals. The repertoire was sequenced with immunoSEQ multiplex PCR; TCRdb's copy has only in-frame clones and lacks some. The repertoire holds about 490,000 clones, with 60% to 85% as singletons. What was sequenced was PBMCs. The receptors here all came from a woman aged 40 to 50 in good health. Some clones in this sample may be carry-over from other donors' samples.

This CDR3 is CASSPEYGYTF. In DNA, the CDR3 is TGTGCCAGCAGCCCAGAATATGGCTACACCTTC. This chain connects TRBV28 to TRBJ1-2; D not resolved. With 6 bases removed from V and 5 bases from J, the gap between germline ends came to 7 bases. The germline gives CDR1 MDHEN, CDR2 SYDVKM. The CDR3 consists of 11 residues.

For this clone: The same CDR3 arises from other DNA sequences in this sample as well. The V call is TRBV5-1, the J call TRBJ2-5; the D call may be TRBD1 or TRBD2 (5 bases each). Germline CDR1 is SGHRS and CDR2 is YFSETQ. V was trimmed by 0 bases and J by 5 bases, leaving 8 bases between them. This CDR3 is built from 13 residues. CDR3 sequence: CASSLGGEETQYF. CDR3 DNA sequence: TGCGCCAGCAGCTTGGGAGGGGAGGAGACCCAGTACTTC.

The rearrangement uses TRBV7-2 and TRBJ2-7; 8 bases are a match to TRBD2. Unmatched junction bases numbered 10, after V lost 3 bases and J lost 3 bases. This CDR3 region has 16 residues. Germline V gene data show CDR1 as SGHTA and CDR2 as FQGNSA. This CDR3 reads CASSLGAQGLVYEQYF. CDR3 nucleotide sequence: TGTGCCAGCAGCTTGGGAGCCCAGGGACTAGTCTACGAGCAGTACTTC. The full variable domain, in which reference TRBV7-2 and TRBJ2-7 provide the parts outside the CDR3, is GAGVSQSPSNKVTEKGKDVELRCDPISGHTALYWYRQSLGQGLEFLIYFQGNSAPDKSGLPSDRFSAERTGGSVSTLTIQRTQQEDSAVYLCASSLGAQGLVYEQYFGPGTRLTVT.

V and J are TRBV27 and TRBJ2-7, with 7 bases fitting TRBD1. Germline-derived CDR1 and CDR2 are MNHEY and SMNVEV (reference sequence). The CDR3 length is 17 residues. The V segment lost 2 bases and the J segment 2 bases; nucleotides outside the gene matches: 12. For the CDR3, the DNA is TGTGCCAGCAGTTTAAGGCCCCCCCGACAGGGTCCCTACGAGCAGTACTTC. This encodes CASSLRPPRQGPYEQYF.

This chain joins TRBV30 and TRBJ2-7; 8 bases fit TRBD2. The J segment lost 6 bases and the V segment lost 3 bases, leaving 1 base of the junction unmatched. Germline loops: CDR1 GTSNPN, CDR2 SVGIG (reference sequence). This CDR3 is built from 11 residues. The CDR3 sequence is CAWSAGGEQYF. The CDR3 nucleotides are TGTGCCTGGAGCGCGGGGGGCGAGCAGTACTTC.

Comment on this clone: A read error is the likely source, as a far larger clone sits one nucleotide away. The sample contains more than one DNA sequence encoding this CDR3. For the CDR3, the DNA is TGTGCCAGCAGCTTGGGGCTAGCGGGAATCTACGAACAGTACTTC. As protein: CASSLGLAGIYEQYF. This chain joins TRBV5-8 and TRBJ2-7, with 9 bases lining up with TRBD2. CDR3 length: 15 residues. CDR1 and CDR2 from the germline V gene are SGHTS and YDEGEE.

The chain links TRBV2 to TRBJ2-2; D may be TRBD1 (6 bases). Germline lookup yields CDR1 SNHLY and CDR2 FYNNEI. The germline V and J ends were trimmed by 5 bases and 7 bases, with 8 bases remaining between them. The CDR3 length is 12 residues. The CDR3 spells CASSRQVGELFF. The CDR3 region has the DNA TGTGCCAGCAGTCGACAGGTCGGGGAGCTGTTTTTT.

This clone was seen only a few times. This chain connects TRBV29-1 to TRBJ1-4; D gene unclear. This CDR3 is built from 12 residues. Trimming stripped 7 bases from V and 2 bases from J, with 8 bases between. Germline V gene sequence: CDR1 SQVTM, CDR2 ANQGSEA. This CDR3 is CSAGTTNEKLFF. CDR3 sequence (DNA): TGCAGCGCGGGTACGACTAATGAAAAACTGTTTTTT. Together with reference TRBV29-1 and TRBJ1-4, the CDR3 gives the full variable domain: SAVISQKPSRDICQRGTSLTIQCQVDSQVTMMFWYRQQPGQSLTLIATANQGSEATYESGFVIDKFPISRPNLTFSTLTVSNMSPEDSSIYLCSAGTTNEKLFFGSGTQLSVL.

In its sample, this clone was seen a few times. The chain employs TRBV30 and TRBJ1-2, with D tentatively TRBD1 (6 bases). This CDR3 is 12 amino acids long. Trimming removed 2 bases at V and 4 bases at J, with 8 bases between. Germline assignment: CDR1 GTSNPN and CDR2 SVGIG (reference sequence). The CDR3 nucleotides read TGTGCCTGGAGTTGGGACACCTATGGCTACACCTTC. Translation: CAWSWDTYGYTF.

As DNA, the CDR3 is TGCAGTGCTAGAGGGGGGCAGTGGCAGCATTTT. Residues: CSARGGQWQHF. The chain joins TRBV20-1 to TRBJ1-5, with TRBD1 as a possible D gene (6 bases). V gave up 1 base and J gave up 13 bases, with 11 bases separating them. The CDR3 loop spans 11 amino acids. Germline CDR1 DFQATT, CDR2 SNEGSKA (reference sequence).

V gene TRBV28 combines with J gene TRBJ2-2; 16 bases are a match to TRBD2. The CDR3 is 20 amino acids. Looked up from germline, CDR1 is MDHEN and CDR2 is SYDVKM. V lost 1 base, J lost 4 bases, and 9 bases stayed unmatched. CDR3 loop: CASSLSGTSGRAGGTGELFF. As DNA, the CDR3 is TGTGCCAGCAGTTTATCAGGGACTAGCGGGAGGGCCGGGGGCACCGGGGAGCTGTTTTTT.

The chain employs TRBV28 and TRBJ1-5, with D uncertain. The CDR3 spans 14 residues. CDR1 and CDR2 from the germline V gene are MDHEN and SYDVKM. Trimming pared 3 bases from V and 9 bases from J, leaving 15 bases between. CDR3 bases: TGTGCCAGCAGTTTTGTGGCCAGCCATGGGCCCCAGCATTTT. Translation: CASSFVASHGPQHF. The full variable domain, its missing parts supplied by reference TRBV28 and TRBJ1-5, is DVKVTQSSRYLVKRTGEKVFLECVQDMDHENMFWYRQDPGLGLRLIYFSYDVKMKEKGDIPEGYSVSREKKERFSLILESASTNQTSMYLCASSFVASHGPQHFGDGTRLSIL.

The V call is TRBV29-1, the J call TRBJ1-1; TRBD1 is a possible D gene (5 bases). Germline V CDR1 and CDR2: SQVTM, ANQGSEA. Trimming stripped 4 bases from V and 11 bases from J, with 5 bases between. CDR3 length: 8 residues. CDR3 loop: CSVGGAFF. In DNA form, the CDR3 reads TGCAGCGTTGGGGGGGCTTTCTTT.

The chain is built from TRBV29-1 and TRBJ2-7, with unresolved D. In germline, CDR1 is SQVTM, CDR2 ANQGSEA. The CDR3 spans 14 residues. Trimming took off 6 bases at V and 0 bases at J, with 15 bases between the two ends. The DNA of the CDR3 is TGCAGCGTGAATGACCCAGCAGGCTCCTACGAGCAGTACTTC. This codes for CSVNDPAGSYEQYF.

V and J are TRBV7-6 and TRBJ1-1; 7 bases fit TRBD1. The V gene's germline CDR1 is SGHVS and CDR2 FNYEAQ. The V gene end was trimmed by 5 bases and the J gene end by 7 bases; junction bases not matched to a gene: 10. The CDR3 contains 14 residues. CDR3 loop: CASSRDRVWGEAFF. The CDR3 DNA reads TGTGCCAGCAGCCGAGACAGGGTTTGGGGTGAAGCTTTCTTT.

The J gene is TRBJ1-4, the V gene TRBV30; 7 positions agree with TRBD1. The trim removed 2 bases at V and 2 bases at J, leaving 17 bases unmatched. The germline V gene encodes CDR1 GTSNPN and CDR2 SVGIG (reference sequence). This CDR3 has 19 residues. In DNA form, the CDR3 reads TGTGCCTGGAGTTCATTCCGCAGGGGGATGGTCCTTACTAATGAAAAACTGTTTTTT. Protein product: CAWSSFRRGMVLTNEKLFF.

Only a few counts were recorded for this clone. This chain links TRBV7-9 with TRBJ2-1; no clear D. The V gene lost 4 bases and the J gene lost 9 bases, with 7 bases spanning the gap. Germline-derived CDR1 and CDR2 are SEHNR and FQNEAQ (reference sequence). The CDR3 covers 11 residues. In nucleotides, the CDR3 is TGTGCCAGCAGCTCCCCGAGTGAGCAGTTCTTC. Translating gives CASSSPSEQFF.

V is TRBV30 and J is TRBJ1-4, with 10 bases that match TRBD1. J gave up 8 bases and V 0 bases, and 6 bases lay outside the gene matches. The CDR3 has 15 amino acids. CDR1 and CDR2 (germline): GTSNPN, SVGIG (reference sequence). The CDR3 sequence is CAWSVGGQGNEKLFF. The CDR3, as DNA: TGTGCCTGGAGTGTTGGGGGACAGGGGAACGAAAAACTGTTTTTT.

This clone occurred once. This rearrangement joins TRBV10-3 to TRBJ1-1; 7 nucleotides match TRBD1. This CDR3 spans 12 amino acids. The germline CDR1 and CDR2 sequences are ENHRY and SYGVKD. The ends lost 6 bases at V and 5 bases at J; junction bases unmatched: 3. The CDR3: CAIRAGGTEAFF. The CDR3 region has the DNA TGTGCCATCAGAGCAGGGGGGACTGAAGCTTTCTTT.

The genes are TRBV7-6 and TRBJ2-7; TRBD2 matches at 10 bases. CDR3 size: 15 residues. J gave up 1 base and V 5 bases, and 5 bases lay outside the gene matches. Germline V gene data show CDR1 as SGHVS and CDR2 as FNYEAQ. CDR3 protein: CASSQGLALSYEQYF. DNA for the CDR3: TGTGCCAGCAGCCAGGGACTAGCGCTTTCCTACGAGCAGTACTTC.

The CDR3 coding sequence is TGTGCCAGTAGTAGAGTAGCGGGAGGGCCCGGGGAGCTGTTTTTT. This codes for CASSRVAGGPGELFF. The genes are TRBV19 and TRBJ2-2; 11 nucleotides match TRBD2. Germline CDR1 is LNHDA and CDR2 is SQIVND (reference sequence). V trimming: 4 bases; J trimming: 6 bases; junction bases outside the gene matches: 4. The CDR3 is made up of 15 amino acids.

This clone was seen more than once but under ten times. The rearrangement uses TRBV27 and TRBJ2-3; 7 nucleotides align to TRBD2. V lost 5 bases to trimming and J lost 2 bases; unmatched junction nucleotides: 10. The V gene's germline CDR1 is MNHEY and CDR2 SMNVEV (reference sequence). The CDR3 is 16 amino acids. This chain's CDR3 is CASSPGVAGYTDTQYF. CDR3 DNA: TGTGCCAGCAGTCCCGGGGTAGCGGGTTACACAGATACGCAGTATTTT.

This clone was found a few times. The chain couples TRBV27 to TRBJ2-2; TRBD2 aligns across 8 bases. The CDR3 loop spans 16 amino acids. Germline V lookup: CDR1 MNHEY, CDR2 SMNVEV (reference sequence). Germline trimming cut 1 base from V and 3 bases from J; bases unmatched to any gene: 4. The CDR3: CASSLFSGTDTGELFF. CDR3 sequence (DNA): TGTGCCAGCAGTTTATTTAGCGGGACGGACACCGGGGAGCTGTTTTTT.